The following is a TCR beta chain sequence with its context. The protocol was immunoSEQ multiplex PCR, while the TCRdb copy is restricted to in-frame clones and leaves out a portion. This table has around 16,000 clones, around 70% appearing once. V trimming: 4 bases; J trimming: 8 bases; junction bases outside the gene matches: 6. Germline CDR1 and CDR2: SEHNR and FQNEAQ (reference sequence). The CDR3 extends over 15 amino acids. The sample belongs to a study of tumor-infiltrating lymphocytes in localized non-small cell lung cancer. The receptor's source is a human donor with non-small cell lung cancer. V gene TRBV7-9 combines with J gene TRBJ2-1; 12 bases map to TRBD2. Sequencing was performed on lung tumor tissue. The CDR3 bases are TGTGCCAGCAGCTCTAGCGGGGGGGCCATGGATGAGCAGTTCTTC. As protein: CASSSSGGAMDEQFF.